These 8 T cell receptor beta chains were all obtained from the same sample, sequenced in a study of T cells in Graves' hyperthyroidism and ophthalmopathy. It was RNA transcripts that yielded the amplified TCR beta CDR3 regions. HTBI primers drove first-round RT-PCR of the TCR CDR3. TCRdb called the multiplex PCR reads again in MiXCR, with one record for every CDR3 protein. Of approximately 350,000 distinct CDR3 sequences listed, approximately 16% were seen once; the top ten hold roughly a fifth. Source material: blood. Receptors were obtained from a woman aged 55-69 years with Graves' ophthalmopathy.

The rearrangement links TRBV5-6 to TRBJ2-1; D unresolved. Looked up from germline, CDR1 is SGHDT and CDR2 is YYEEEE. The V end lost 2 bases, the J end lost 6 bases, and 6 bases lay between the germline ends. This CDR3 is 12 amino acids long. CDR3 amino acids: CASSFLFNEQFF. The CDR3 DNA sequence: TGTGCCAGCAGCTTCCTGTTCAATGAGCAGTTCTTC. Full variable domain (missing parts from reference TRBV5-6 and TRBJ2-1): DAGVTQSPTHLIKTRGQQVTLRCSPKSGHDTVSWYQQALGQGPQFIFQYYEEEERQRGNFPDRFSGHQFPNYSSELNVNALLLGDSALYLCASSFLFNEQFFGPGTRLTVL.

This clonotype was seen ten or more times. The V call is TRBV30, the J call TRBJ2-5; the match to TRBD1 covers 9 bases. Germline CDR1 and CDR2: GTSNPN and SVGIG (reference sequence). CDR3 length: 13 amino acids. After removal of 3 bases from V and 5 bases from J, the junction contained 4 bases not matched to a gene. CDR3 region: CAWRIQGAETQYF. Written as DNA, the CDR3 is TGTGCCTGGAGAATACAGGGGGCGGAGACCCAGTACTTC.

J is TRBJ2-5 and V is TRBV4-1; 10 nucleotides agree with TRBD1. Per germline, CDR1 MGHRA and CDR2 YSYEKL. J was trimmed by 0 bases and V by 1 base; bases with no gene match: 2. The CDR3 covers 16 residues. The CDR3 spells CASSQGGTGDQETQYF. CDR3 nucleotides: TGCGCCAGCAGCCAAGGCGGGACAGGGGACCAAGAGACCCAGTACTTC.

The V gene is TRBV27, the J gene TRBJ1-1; TRBD1 matches at 8 bases. The V gene's germline CDR1 is MNHEY and CDR2 SMNVEV (reference sequence). Germline trimming cut 8 bases from V and 4 bases from J; bases unmatched to any gene: 3. This CDR3 is built from 12 residues. CDR3 in DNA: TGTGCCAGCCCCGACAGGGGCACTGAAGCTTTCTTT. It is translated as CASPDRGTEAFF.

This chain connects TRBV7-9 to TRBJ2-2, with TRBD2 as a possible D gene (6 bases). Germline V lookup: CDR1 SEHNR, CDR2 FQNEAQ (reference sequence). This CDR3 contains 17 residues. Trimming pared 3 bases from V and 7 bases from J, leaving 21 bases between. In DNA, the CDR3 is TGTGCCAGCAGCTTTGGAGGGGTGGGGGTAGCCGTCGGGGAGCTGTTTTTT. Residues: CASSFGGVGVAVGELFF.

Many counts were recorded for this clonotype. The chain uses TRBV3-1 and TRBJ2-5, with D hard to call. With 2 bases removed from V and 3 bases from J, the gap between germline ends came to 7 bases. The CDR3 covers 13 residues. The germline V gene has CDR1 LGHDT and CDR2 YNNKEL (reference sequence). The CDR3 region is CASSQLSEETQYF. The CDR3 nucleotides are TGTGCCAGCAGCCAACTTAGTGAAGAGACCCAGTACTTC.

The chain employs TRBV6-1 and TRBJ1-6, with a weak D call TRBD1 (6 bases). Germline V lookup: CDR1 MNHNS, CDR2 SASEGT. This CDR3 contains 13 residues. V was shortened by 9 bases and J by 9 bases, with 15 bases between the two germline ends. CDR3 sequence: CASHRDIRSPLHF. CDR3 sequence (DNA): TGTGCCAGTCACCGGGACATTCGTTCACCCCTCCACTTT.

In this sample, this clonotype turned up many times. The chain recombines TRBV11-2 with TRBJ2-3, with 8 bases matching TRBD2. This CDR3 comprises 15 residues. Germline loops: CDR1 SGHAT, CDR2 FQNNGV. The V segment lost 5 bases and the J segment 2 bases; nucleotides outside the gene matches: 6. As DNA, the CDR3 is TGTGCCAGCAGCCCGATAGCGGGGATCACAGATACGCAGTATTTT. Translation: CASSPIAGITDTQYF.